The next 7 T cell receptor beta chains were all read from a single sample in a study of cytomegalovirus exposure and HLA in healthy donors. Sequencing used immunoSEQ multiplex PCR; TCRdb keeps in-frame clones, though not all of them. The profile covers under 75,000 clones, with almost 97% appearing a single time and roughly 1.2% taken by the ten largest. Sequences were obtained from PBMCs. The receptors were sampled from a young woman in good health and CMV-seronegative.

The J gene is TRBJ2-1, the V gene TRBV7-2; D perhaps matches TRBD1 (6 bases). Germline assignment: CDR1 SGHTA and CDR2 FQGNSA. The ends were cut back, 1 base at V and 5 bases at J, with 9 bases in the middle. There are 14 residues in the CDR3. Here the CDR3 DNA reads TGTGCCAGCAGCTTAGGGGGACACAACAATGAGCAGTTCTTC. Protein sequence: CASSLGGHNNEQFF.

The chain combines TRBV7-3 with TRBJ2-3, with 11 bases that match TRBD2. The V and J ends lost 0 bases and 0 bases, in that order; junction bases with no gene match: 5. This CDR3 is 18 amino acids long. Germline V gene data show CDR1 as SGHTA and CDR2 as FQGTGA. The CDR3 spells CASSLTVIAGGSTDTQYF. The CDR3 DNA reads as TGTGCCAGCAGCTTAACGGTGATAGCGGGGGGGAGCACAGATACGCAGTATTTT. The whole variable domain, filled in from reference TRBV7-3 and TRBJ2-3, reads GAGVSQTPSNKVTEKGKYVELRCDPISGHTALYWYRQSLGQGPEFLIYFQGTGAADDSGLPNDRFFAVRPEGSVSTLKIQRTERGDSAVYLCASSLTVIAGGSTDTQYFGPGTRLTVL.

The chain is built from TRBV6-5 and TRBJ1-1, with D perhaps matching TRBD1 (5 bases). Trimming left V 8 bases short and J 4 bases short, with 14 bases between. Germline CDR1 reads MNHEY; CDR2 reads SVGAGI. This CDR3 is built from 13 residues. The CDR3 is CASHGGGVTEAFF. The CDR3 DNA reads as TGTGCCAGCCATGGGGGAGGGGTCACTGAAGCTTTCTTT.

The chain couples TRBV29-1 to TRBJ1-2, with 8 positions matching TRBD1. The germline V gene has CDR1 SQVTM and CDR2 ANQGSEA. After removal of 5 bases from V and 5 bases from J, the junction contained 4 bases not matched to a gene. The CDR3 sequence is 12 residues long. In DNA form, the CDR3 reads TGCAGCGTTCGACAGGGGACTTATGGCTACACCTTC. Residues: CSVRQGTYGYTF.

The chain recombines TRBV28 with TRBJ1-5; the match to TRBD1 covers 11 bases. The length of the CDR3 is 16 residues. V gave up 4 bases and J gave up 3 bases; unmatched junction bases: 5. The germline V gene encodes CDR1 MDHEN and CDR2 SYDVKM. The CDR3 DNA reads TGTGCCAGCAGTTCATCGGGACAGGGGGACAATCAGCCCCAGCATTTT. As protein: CASSSSGQGDNQPQHF. Full variable domain (rest looked up from reference TRBV28 and TRBJ1-5): DVKVTQSSRYLVKRTGEKVFLECVQDMDHENMFWYRQDPGLGLRLIYFSYDVKMKEKGDIPEGYSVSREKKERFSLILESASTNQTSMYLCASSSSGQGDNQPQHFGDGTRLSIL.

Of note for this clone: Germline is not matched at one junction end, which may reflect a read error. The J gene is TRBJ2-1, the V gene TRBV30; TRBD2 matches at 10 bases. The germline V gene encodes CDR1 GTSNPN and CDR2 SVGIG (reference sequence). The CDR3 has 13 amino acids. CDR3: CACRLAGYNEQFF. CDR3 nucleotides: TGTGCCTGCCGACTAGCGGGCTACAACGAGCAGTTCTTC.

The genes are TRBV6-8 and TRBJ2-2; 13 bases align to TRBD2. The length of the CDR3 is 19 residues. Per the germline V gene, CDR1 is MNHGY and CDR2 is SAAAGT. Trimming at V came to 2 bases and at J to 6 bases, leaving 12 bases not matched to a gene. CDR3 sequence: CASSYPTSGGPSVAGELFF. Here the CDR3 DNA reads TGTGCCAGCAGTTACCCGACTAGCGGGGGGCCGAGTGTGGCCGGGGAGCTGTTTTTT.